This entry describes one TCR beta chain. This record comes from a study of blood T cell repertoires in COVID-19. Study in general: PBMCs, B-cell-depleted T cells, or T cells provided the cDNA or gDNA that made up the material.

Germline V gives CDR1 SGHDT, CDR2 YYEEEE. After removal of 4 bases from V and 8 bases from J, the junction contained 9 bases not matched to a gene. This CDR3 is built from 15 residues. Those who participated ranged in age from roughly 18 to 89 years and resided in approximately 23 US areas. Self-reported history from a screening survey and questionnaire set each donor's cohort. Exposed study participants had met a COVID-19 case within 2 weeks before entry. The data were produced by immunoSEQ multiplex PCR, yet TCRdb's version contains in-frame clones alone and is incomplete. The table includes a few hundred thousand clones, roughly 88% detected once.

The receptor was derived from a woman between 40 and 55 years old who had been exposed to COVID-19. Specimen: PBMCs or T cells enriched from blood (not recorded which). The chain is built from TRBV5-6 and TRBJ2-1, with 10 bases lining up with TRBD2. The CDR3 protein is CASSPPSGSQYEQFF. The DNA for the CDR3 is TGTGCCAGCAGCCCCCCTAGCGGGAGTCAGTATGAGCAGTTCTTC.